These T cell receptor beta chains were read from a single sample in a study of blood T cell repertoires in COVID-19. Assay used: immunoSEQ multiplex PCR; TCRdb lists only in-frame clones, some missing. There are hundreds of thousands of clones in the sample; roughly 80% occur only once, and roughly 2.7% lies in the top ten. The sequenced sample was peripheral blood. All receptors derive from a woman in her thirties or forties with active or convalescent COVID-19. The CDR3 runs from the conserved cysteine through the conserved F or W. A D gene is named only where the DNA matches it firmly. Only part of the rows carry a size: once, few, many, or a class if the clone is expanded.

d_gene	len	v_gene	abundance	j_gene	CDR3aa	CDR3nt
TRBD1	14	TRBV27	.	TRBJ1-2	CASRGTGVQYGYTF	TGTGCCAGCAGGGGGACAGGGGTTCAGTATGGCTACACCTTC
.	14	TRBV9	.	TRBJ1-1	CASSVGGGSTEAFF	TGTGCCAGCAGCGTAGGGGGAGGGTCGACTGAAGCTTTCTTT
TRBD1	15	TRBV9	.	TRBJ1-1	CASSTGTGGITEAFF	TGTGCCAGCAGCACCGGGACAGGGGGCATCACTGAAGCTTTCTTT
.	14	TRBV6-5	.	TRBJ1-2	CASKAGNSPHGYTF	TGTGCCAGCAAGGCAGGGAATTCCCCCCATGGCTACACCTTC
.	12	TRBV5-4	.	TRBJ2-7	CASSLESYEQYF	TGTGCCAGCAGCTTAGAGTCCTACGAGCAGTACTTC
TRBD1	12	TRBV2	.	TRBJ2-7	CASRGGSGEQYF	TGTGCCAGCAGAGGGGGCAGCGGCGAGCAGTACTTC
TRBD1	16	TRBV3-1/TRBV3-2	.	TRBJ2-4	CASSALTGPAKNIQYF	TGTGCCAGCAGCGCCCTGACAGGGCCCGCCAAAAACATTCAGTACTTC
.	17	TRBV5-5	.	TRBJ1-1	CASSLGQGRLKGTEAFF	TGTGCCAGCAGCTTAGGGCAGGGTCGTCTGAAGGGGACTGAAGCTTTCTTT
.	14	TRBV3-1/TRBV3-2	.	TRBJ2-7	CASNRGWGSYEQYF	TGTGCCAGCAATCGGGGGTGGGGCTCCTACGAGCAGTACTTC
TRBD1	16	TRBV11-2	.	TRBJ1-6	CASRPRGQGGGSPLHF	TGTGCCAGCAGGCCTAGGGGACAGGGGGGAGGATCACCCCTCCACTTT
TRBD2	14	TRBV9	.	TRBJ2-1	CASSGGLAVNEQFF	TGTGCCAGCAGCGGGGGACTAGCGGTCAATGAGCAGTTCTTC
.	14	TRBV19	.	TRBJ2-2	CASSEGGYTGELFF	TGTGCCAGTAGCGAGGGGGGGTACACCGGGGAGCTGTTTTTT
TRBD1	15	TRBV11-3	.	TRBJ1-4	CASSLAQGASEKLFF	TGTGCCAGCAGCTTAGCCCAGGGGGCGTCTGAAAAACTGTTTTTT
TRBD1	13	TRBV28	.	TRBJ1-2	CASSWTGVRDYTF	TGTGCCAGCAGTTGGACAGGGGTGAGGGACTACACCTTC
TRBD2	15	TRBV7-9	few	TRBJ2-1	CASSLQRGVYNEQFF	TGTGCCAGCAGCTTACAGCGGGGGGTATACAATGAGCAGTTCTTC
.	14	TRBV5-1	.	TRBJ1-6	CASSLAGGYSPLHF	TGCGCCAGCAGCTTGGCCGGAGGTTACTCACCCCTCCACTTT
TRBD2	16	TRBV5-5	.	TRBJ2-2	CASSPGGRVSTGELFF	TGTGCCAGCAGCCCGGGGGGTAGGGTGAGCACCGGGGAGCTGTTTTTT
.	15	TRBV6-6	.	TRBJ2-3	CASSYLSDITDTQYF	TGTGCCAGCAGTTACTTGTCAGACATAACAGATACGCAGTATTTT
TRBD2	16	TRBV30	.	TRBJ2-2	CAWSGSRGGGGWELFF	TGTGCCTGGAGTGGTTCCCGCGGGGGGGGTGGATGGGAGCTGTTTTTT
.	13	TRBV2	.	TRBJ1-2	CASKNRPNYGYTF	TGTGCCAGCAAGAACAGACCTAACTATGGCTACACCTTC
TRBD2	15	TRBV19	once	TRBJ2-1	CASRERAGEWNEQFF	TGTGCCAGCCGGGAACGGGCGGGGGAATGGAATGAGCAGTTCTTC
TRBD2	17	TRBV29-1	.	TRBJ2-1	CSVEGLAGYSSYNEQFF	TGCAGCGTTGAAGGTCTAGCGGGGTACTCCTCCTACAATGAGCAGTTCTTC
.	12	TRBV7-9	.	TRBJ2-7	CASSRLESEQYF	TGTGCCAGCAGCCGTTTAGAGAGCGAGCAGTACTTC
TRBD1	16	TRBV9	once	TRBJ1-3	CASSAGQANSGNTIYF	TGTGCCAGCAGCGCCGGACAGGCCAACTCTGGAAACACCATATATTTT
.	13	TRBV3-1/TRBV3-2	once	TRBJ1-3	CASTGSSGNTIYF	TGTGCCAGCACTGGGAGCTCTGGAAACACCATATATTTT
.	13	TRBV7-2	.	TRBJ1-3	CASSRTGGLGMNF	TGTGCCAGCAGCCGGACGGGGGGGCTAGGGATGAATTTT
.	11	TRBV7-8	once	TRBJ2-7	CASSLSGEQYF	TGTGCCAGCAGCCTCTCCGGGGAGCAGTACTTC
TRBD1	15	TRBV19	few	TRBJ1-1	CASSTTGTGKREAFF	TGTGCCAGTAGTACGACGGGGACAGGGAAACGTGAAGCTTTCTTT
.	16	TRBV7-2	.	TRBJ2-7	CASSLEEHFVLARQYF	TGTGCCAGCAGCTTAGAGGAGCATTTTGTCCTGGCGCGTCAGTACTTC
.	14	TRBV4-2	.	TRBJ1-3	CASSHRGSGNTIYF	TGTGCCAGCAGCCATAGGGGCTCTGGAAACACCATATATTTT
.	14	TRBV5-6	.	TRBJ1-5	CASSLTSSNQPQHF	TGTGCCAGCAGCTTGACCAGTAGCAATCAGCCCCAGCATTTT
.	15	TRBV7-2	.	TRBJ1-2	CASSQSREAVDGYTF	TGTGCCAGCAGCCAATCCCGGGAGGCAGTTGATGGCTACACCTTC
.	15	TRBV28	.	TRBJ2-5	CASNPRRSGVGTQYF	TGTGCCAGCAATCCCAGGAGGTCAGGAGTGGGGACCCAGTACTTC
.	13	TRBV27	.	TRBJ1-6	CASYGYTNSPLHF	TGTGCCAGCTACGGGTACACGAATTCACCCCTCCACTTT
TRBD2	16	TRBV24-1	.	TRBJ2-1	CATSGTGTSRNNEQFF	TGTGCCACCAGTGGAACCGGGACTAGTAGGAACAATGAGCAGTTCTTC
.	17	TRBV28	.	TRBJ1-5	CASSLPDSYYSNQPQHF	TGTGCCAGCAGCCTTCCTGACAGTTATTATAGCAATCAGCCCCAGCATTTT
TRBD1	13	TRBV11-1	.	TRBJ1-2	CASSLGQGEDYTF	TGTGCCAGCAGCTTGGGACAGGGTGAGGACTACACCTTC
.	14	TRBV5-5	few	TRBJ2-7	CASSFDPHNYEQYF	TGTGCCAGCAGCTTCGATCCACATAACTACGAGCAGTACTTC
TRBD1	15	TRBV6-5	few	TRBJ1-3	CASRSTGGSGNTIYF	TGTGCCAGCAGGTCTACAGGGGGCTCTGGAAACACCATATATTTT
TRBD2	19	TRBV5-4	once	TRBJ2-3	CASSNPLAGGPMGTDTQYF	TGTGCCAGCAGCAATCCACTAGCGGGAGGGCCGATGGGTACAGATACGCAGTATTTT
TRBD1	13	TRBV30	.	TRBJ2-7	CACDRGLGYEQYF	TGTGCCTGTGACAGGGGGCTTGGCTACGAGCAGTACTTC
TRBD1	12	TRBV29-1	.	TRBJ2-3	CSVTGGADTQYF	TGCAGCGTGACAGGGGGAGCAGATACGCAGTATTTT
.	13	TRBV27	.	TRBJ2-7	CASSLGFGGEQYF	TGTGCCAGCAGTTTAGGTTTTGGAGGGGAGCAGTACTTC
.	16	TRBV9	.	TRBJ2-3	CASSEGDTGGMETQYF	TGTGCCAGCAGCGAGGGGGACACCGGGGGGATGGAGACGCAGTATTTT
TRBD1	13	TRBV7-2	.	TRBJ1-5	CASSQGQFRPQHF	TGTGCCAGCAGCCAGGGACAGTTTCGGCCCCAGCATTTT
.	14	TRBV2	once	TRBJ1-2	CASSLMKGADGYTF	TGTGCCAGCAGTCTCATGAAAGGGGCCGATGGCTACACCTTC
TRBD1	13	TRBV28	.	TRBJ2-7	CASSYDRGYEQYF	TGTGCCAGCAGCTACGACAGGGGCTACGAGCAGTACTTC
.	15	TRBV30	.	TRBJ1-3	CAWSIKGDSGNTIYF	TGTGCCTGGTCAATCAAGGGGGACTCTGGAAACACCATATATTTT
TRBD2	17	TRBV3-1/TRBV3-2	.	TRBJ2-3	CASSQDRLAGLTDTQYF	TGTGCCAGCAGCCAAGACCGACTAGCGGGCCTCACAGATACGCAGTATTTT
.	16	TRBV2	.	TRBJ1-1	CASSEALRVADTEAFF	TGTGCCAGCAGTGAAGCGCTTCGGGTGGCGGACACTGAAGCTTTCTTT
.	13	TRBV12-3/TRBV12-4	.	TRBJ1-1	CASSFRGNTEAFF	TGTGCCAGCAGTTTCAGGGGGAACACTGAAGCTTTCTTT
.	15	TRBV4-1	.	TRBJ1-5	CASSQDRQKGQPQHF	TGCGCCAGCAGCCAAGATCGACAGAAAGGTCAGCCCCAGCATTTT
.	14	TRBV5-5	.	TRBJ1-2	CASSLDSNDYGYTF	TGTGCCAGCAGCTTGGACAGCAATGACTATGGCTACACCTTC
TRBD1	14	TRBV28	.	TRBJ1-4	CASSLSGQNEKLFF	TGTGCCAGCAGTTTATCGGGACAGAATGAAAAACTGTTTTTT
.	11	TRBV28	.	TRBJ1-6	CASSTGSPLHF	TGTGCCAGCAGCACCGGTTCACCCCTCCACTTT